This T cell receptor (beta chain) is drawn from a study of T cells in Graves' hyperthyroidism and ophthalmopathy. Amplification of TCR beta CDR3 regions used RNA as the template. Primed by the HTBI set, a first-round RT-PCR was run on the TCR CDR3. TCRdb re-derived calls from the multiplex PCR reads in MiXCR, one entry per CDR3 protein. The sample shows about 380,000 distinct CDR3 sequences, roughly 20% of them seen only once. Findings and limits, study-wide: Patients with ophthalmopathy were separated from those with stable hyperthyroidism by a 13 V-J model.

In this sample, this clonotype turned up many times. Antigen: not known. The germline CDR1 and CDR2 sequences are LGHDT and YNNKEL (reference sequence). CDR3 length: 15 residues. The V end lost 3 bases, the J end lost 5 bases, and 16 bases lay between the germline ends. Orbital computed tomography, thyroid ultrasound, serum thyroxine and TRAb, and clinical symptoms together informed the diagnoses. Material for sequencing was blood. The sequence derives from a man younger than 35 with Graves' ophthalmopathy. The J gene is TRBJ1-1, the V gene TRBV3-1, with D possibly TRBD1 on 6 matching bases. The CDR3 sequence: CASSHHREGGTEAFF. The CDR3 bases are TGTGCCAGCAGCCATCACCGGGAAGGGGGGACTGAAGCTTTCTTT.